Sequencing of this TCR beta chain was carried out in a study of cytomegalovirus exposure and HLA in healthy donors (TCRdb year 2017). About the full investigation: An earlier analysis of roughly 570 of the donors reported 276 Gb of sequence data and around 110 million unique TCR beta sequences obtained from around 190 million T cells. An early release covering roughly 600 HLA-typed donors comprised 250 to 350 gigabases of sequencing data and 65 million to 100 million unique TCR sequences. The genetic ancestry cluster associated with self-reported Caucasian donors included 81% of the 398 genotyped donors. The study aimed to test whether cataloging public T cell receptors could reveal signatures of past pathogen exposure. The T cell repertoires of 670 or so subjects were profiled by immunosequencing and related to cytomegalovirus serostatus. Besides the first cohort of more than 650 subjects, a separate validation cohort made up of roughly 130 different subjects was used. To predict cytomegalovirus infection status, the study brought together high-throughput TCR immunosequencing, statistical association of individual TCRs with disease status, and machine learning. A later analysis re-examined previously published TCR beta repertoires from more than 550 donors and added high-resolution HLA genotyping to investigate patterns of TCR occurrence. In the later analysis, no new phenotypic data were used to find candidate immune exposures; instead, reliance was placed on TCR beta sequences and their occurrence across donors. To decide whether each TCR beta V gene segment behaved as functional or pseudogenic, an earlier analysis of fewer than 750 of the donors relied on high-throughput TCR beta sequencing. Donor age, sex, ethnicity and CMV serostatus were collected together with the repertoire data. A later genetic analysis used genome-wide SNP genotypes for about 60% of the roughly 700 donors, treating that subset as a discovery cohort. Every repertoire in the discovery cohort had been generated on one and the same sequencing platform. Class I and class II HLA loci were covered by the typing at four-digit resolution. The number of typed donors differed by locus: about 620-640 for A, B, C, DRB1 and DQB1; about 520 for DQA1; approximately 610 for DPA1; and roughly 490 for DPB1. Several DR-DQ haplotypes were handled as single units for association and clustering because linkage in the cohort was strong. Among several hundred genotyped donors of the cohort, an average of approximately 200,000 unique TCR beta nucleotide sequences was sequenced per donor, of which about 18% were non-productive.

From its cysteine to its phenylalanine, the CDR3 spans 14 amino acids. The retained sequence is limited to the CDR3, 42 bases, with the frame set at the first base. At the junction V is shortened by 6 bases and J by 4 bases; bases outside the gene matches: 8. From the germline V gene, CDR1 is MNHNS and CDR2 is SASEGT. Findings and caveats that apply to the study as a whole: It was suggested by the authors that the approach could potentially be generalized to other disease states and immunological phenotypes. In the study, approximately 160 TCR beta chains were listed as associated with cytomegalovirus. A further reported finding was that TCR beta sequences accurately predicted the HLA-A and HLA-B alleles for most subjects in the first cohort. In an earlier analysis of some 540 of the donors, most TCR beta V segments appeared in productive rearrangements about 87% or about 30% of the time, broadly matching IMGT annotations. When HLA alleles, especially DR and DQ, strongly co-occurred, TCR associations were difficult to assign to individual alleles. In vitro tests confirmed that a few of the cytomegalovirus-associated TCR beta chains recognize cytomegalovirus antigens. Most CMV-associated TCR beta chains appeared to be HLA-restricted in a later analysis, and the HLA associations seemed to be driven largely by CMV exposure. In a later analysis, TCR association rates were found to vary across HLA loci, with the most associated TCRs seen for DRB1 alleles and the fewest for HLA-C alleles. A group of highly shared sequence variants was considered likely to be a technical artifact of the sequencing pipeline. Immune exposure information for the cohort was limited to CMV serostatus. Because HLA typing was unavailable for some donors at each locus, only the typed subset was used in association tests. Cytomegalovirus status was reported to be diagnosed by the classifier with high specificity and sensitivity in both the original and validation cohorts. This cohort had only TCR beta chains sequenced, and the lack of alpha or paired-chain data limited which features could be detected. According to a later analysis, parvovirus B19, influenza, CMV and Epstein-Barr virus appeared linked to several top co-occurrence clusters. A later genetic analysis reported fewer N-insertions in productive TCRs among donors in an Asian-associated ancestry cluster than the roughly 700-donor mean. In a later analysis, HLA-associated TCR beta chains were found to be more clonally expanded and to have lower generation probabilities than equally common non-associated chains. Most TCR sequences were observed very rarely across donors, whereas some public TCRs were present in many individuals. Because the 87-base-pair reads could not distinguish some IMGT-functional V segments, including TRBV6-2 and TRBV6-3, those segments were excluded. A later genetic analysis associated a missense DCLRE1C variant with V-gene and J-gene trimming of TCR beta chains, and an independent cohort replicated the association. Roughly uniform sequencing depth across donors was assumed in presence/absence analyses, although this assumption may not hold. Linkage disequilibrium might explain the correlated functional status among segregating V segments, but an unknown experimental factor could not be excluded. In a later analysis, 15,000 to 20,000 TCR beta sequences were associated with specific HLA alleles at a false discovery rate of 0.05. Because counts were too low, about 17 rarely observed V segments, including chromosome 9 orphons, were excluded from the earlier analysis of some 540 of the donors.

The library was prepared using the immunoSEQ multiplex PCR assay. For the multiplex PCR, a mixture combining 60 forward primers for TCR Vbeta segments and 13 reverse primers for TCR Jbeta segments was used. A multiplex PCR assay on genomic DNA amplified the CDR3 region of rearranged TCR beta genes. The amplified TCR beta libraries were sequenced on the Illumina HiSeq System as 87-base-pair reads. Per the authors' processing: In a later analysis, 77 million or so unique TCR beta chains were counted across the 690 or so repertoires, and roughly 11 million of these chains were shared by at least two donors. To remove PCR and sequencing errors, raw reads were error-corrected and collapsed into unique sequences using a nearest-neighbor algorithm that merged closely related sequences. V, D and J gene segments were assigned by aligning CDR3 sequences to IMGT reference sequences. Each retained sequence needed at least a six-nucleotide match to both a V gene segment and a J gene segment. Rearrangements were called productive when the CDR3 lacked stop codons and stayed in frame with V and J; all others were non-productive. Following IMGT convention, CDR3 was defined as the stretch from the second conserved V-encoded cysteine to the conserved J-encoded phenylalanine. In an earlier analysis of approximately 500 of the donors, sequences lacking an unambiguous match to a single V gene segment were excluded. In an earlier analysis of 500 to 750 of the donors, V segments were called functional above 56.7% productive rearrangements and were called segregating when the between-donor standard deviation exceeded 5%. A statistical classification framework was developed to diagnose cytomegalovirus status using the catalog of TCR beta chain sequences. A later analysis assigned V and J genes by comparing TCR nucleotide sequences with IMGT/GENE-DB human TR gene sequences. In a later analysis, CDR3 sequences and most-parsimonious VDJ recombination scenarios were assigned using the TCRdist pipeline. In a later analysis, each TCR beta chain was defined by its CDR3 amino acid sequence together with its V-gene family, and reads lacking a unique V-gene family were excluded. To address suspected cross-contamination and a sequencing artifact, a later analysis removed 592 highly shared, low-generation-probability nucleotide sequences. In a later analysis, a clonal expansion index for each public chain was calculated from normalized within-repertoire ranks of inferred template counts. Generation probabilities in a later analysis came from a VDJ recombination model fitted to out-of-frame rearrangements, and those results were checked against IGoR. In a later analysis, hypergeometric tests were used to score TCR-TCR, TCR-HLA and TCR-CMV co-occurrence, with a repertoire-size bias correction applied to TCR pairs. To estimate false discovery rates, a later analysis permuted the HLA or CMV assignments 20 times. In a later analysis, co-occurring TCRs were grouped with DBSCAN, and TCRdist sequence similarity was added when clustering was performed within HLA-allele-positive subsets. For co-occurrence clustering, repertoires with fewer than 30,000 or more than 120,000 public chains were excluded, along with five repertoires with anomalous nucleotide sharing. This immuneACCESS table, as held by TCRdb, lists in-frame sequences with V and J called but not all clones. Of the missing ones, under half trace to an unresolved V gene in checked studies; the others have no known cause. That table furnishes V, J and clone size, whereas the DNA furnished D and trimming. In this sample the table shows approximately 220,000 clones, more than 65% of which occur a single time. The leading ten clones occupy roughly 0.62% of the sample.

The cohort consisted of 600 to 750 healthy bone marrow donors. At the time of sampling, every cohort member was nominally healthy, though immune exposures that went unrecorded were likely present. The donor tested CMV seronegative and was one of the 352 seronegative cohort members. Each donor provided a peripheral blood sample, and peripheral blood mononuclear cells were used for TCR beta sequencing. The Qiagen DNeasy Blood Extraction Kit was used to extract genomic DNA from the blood cell samples. This clone occurred a few times. Its binding antigen is unknown. Qualities for individual bases were not recorded, and no much larger clone is one base off.

The origin of this receptor is a man aged 18 to 29 in good health and CMV-seronegative. Sequences were obtained from PBMCs. The chain is encoded by TRBV6-1 joined to TRBJ2-7, and TRBD2 aligns with 8 junction nucleotides. The nucleotides are TGTGCCAGCAGAACAGCGGGAGCAGCGTACGAGCAGTACTTC. It specifies CASRTAGAAYEQYF.